These 3 T cell receptor beta chains share one sample of origin, sequenced in a study of post-analysis software for immune sequencing data. Study conclusions and caveats: Controls showed lower frequencies than patients for five TRBV segments, and TRBV5-6, TRBV5-1 and TRBV20-1 were among these.

Sequencing libraries made from TCR beta cDNA carried unique molecular identifiers. TCRdb reanalysed the PCR reads using MiXCR and keeps one entry per CDR3 protein. Here the sample spans 380,000 or so distinct CDR3 sequences, less than 40% being singletons. The antigens these receptors bind are not known. Material for sequencing was blood. Receptors were obtained from a girl aged 10-17 years with multiple sclerosis.

The CDR3 spells CASSFGQGKQPQHF. Here the CDR3 DNA reads TGTGCCAGCAGTTTTGGGCAGGGGAAACAGCCCCAGCATTTT. The chain is built from TRBV12-3 or TRBV12-4 and TRBJ1-5; a possible D gene is TRBD1 (6 bases). CDR3 size: 14 residues. Trimming removed 3 bases from V and 7 bases from J, with 13 bases in between.

This clonotype was found a few times. The chain employs TRBV5-1 and TRBJ2-3, with D possibly TRBD1 on 5 matching bases. The germline V gene has CDR1 SGHRS and CDR2 YFSETQ. V dropped 4 bases and J dropped 9 bases, with 15 bases sitting between them. This CDR3 comprises 13 residues. CDR3 region: CASSPSRAETQYF. The CDR3 DNA sequence: TGCGCCAGCAGCCCCTCCAGGGCCGAAACGCAGTATTTT.

This clonotype showed up many times. The chain uses TRBV7-3 and TRBJ2-1; D uncertain. This CDR3 is built from 13 residues. Germline loops: CDR1 SGHTA, CDR2 FQGTGA. V dropped 6 bases and J dropped 10 bases, with 16 bases sitting between them. CDR3 nucleotides: TGTGCCAGCAGTCCCGAAACGGGTAGGGAGCAGTTCTTC. Protein: CASSPETGREQFF.